This TCR beta chain derives from a study of control samples from healthy donors and cancer patients. Germline CDR1 SGDLS, CDR2 YYNGEE. The J segment lost 3 bases and the V segment lost 4 bases, leaving 8 bases of the junction unmatched. The CDR3 runs to 17 residues. Data came from immunoSEQ multiplex PCR; TCRdb stores just in-frame clones and leaves some out. This sample has about 94,000 clones; less than 95% occur once, and the top ten carry roughly 3.4%. Sequences were obtained from blood. This sequence originates from a woman aged 18 to 35 in good health. V gene TRBV9 combines with J gene TRBJ1-4; 11 positions match TRBD1. The CDR3 is CASSPAGTGGSNEKLFF. CDR3 coding DNA: TGTGCCAGCAGCCCAGCCGGGACAGGGGGGTCTAATGAAAAACTGTTTTTT.